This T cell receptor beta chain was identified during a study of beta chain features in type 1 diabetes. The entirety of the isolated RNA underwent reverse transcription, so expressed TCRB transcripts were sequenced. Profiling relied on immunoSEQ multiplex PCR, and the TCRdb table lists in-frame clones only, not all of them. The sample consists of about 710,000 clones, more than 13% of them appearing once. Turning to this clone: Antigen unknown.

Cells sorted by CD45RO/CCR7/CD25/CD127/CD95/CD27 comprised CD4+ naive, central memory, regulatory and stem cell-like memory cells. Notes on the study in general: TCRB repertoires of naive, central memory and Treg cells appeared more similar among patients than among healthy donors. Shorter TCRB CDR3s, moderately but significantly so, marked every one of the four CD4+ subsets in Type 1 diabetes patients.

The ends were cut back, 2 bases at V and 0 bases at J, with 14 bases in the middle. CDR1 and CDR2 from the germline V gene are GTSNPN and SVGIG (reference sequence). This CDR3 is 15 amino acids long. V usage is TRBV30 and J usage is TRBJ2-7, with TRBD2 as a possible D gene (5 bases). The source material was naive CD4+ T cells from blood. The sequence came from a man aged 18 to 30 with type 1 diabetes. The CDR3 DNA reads TGTGCCTGGAGTTTCGGGAAGGCGCGCTCCTACGAGCAGTACTTC. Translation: CAWSFGKARSYEQYF.